These 9 T cell receptor beta chains originate from one sample sequenced in a study of cytomegalovirus exposure and HLA in healthy donors. PCR was performed using 60 Vbeta and 13 Jbeta primers. Using immunoSEQ multiplex PCR, the repertoire was profiled, and TCRdb retains in-frame clones only, with some absent. This repertoire includes around 210,000 clones. Sequencing was done on a sample of PBMCs. Source of these receptors: a woman aged 25 to 45 in good health and CMV-seropositive.

The chain links TRBV9 to TRBJ1-1; D remains unclear. V was pared by 3 bases and J by 2 bases, with 17 bases between. CDR1 is SGDLS, CDR2 YYNGEE, per germline. The CDR3 contains 16 residues. This chain's CDR3 is CASSGPPRQSNTEAFF. CDR3 sequence (DNA): TGTGCCAGCAGCGGGCCACCGCGGCAGAGTAACACTGAAGCTTTCTTT.

The chain has TRBV7-8 and TRBJ1-5; possible D gene TRBD1, 5 bases. V was shortened by 2 bases and J by 5 bases, with 13 bases between the two germline ends. The germline gives CDR1 SGHVS, CDR2 FQNEAQ. The CDR3 spans 15 residues. The DNA for the CDR3 is TGTGCCAGCAGCTTATCTCCAGGGAGGGATCAGCCCCAGCATTTT. Translation gives CASSLSPGRDQPQHF. Based on the CDR3 plus reference TRBV7-8 and TRBJ1-5, the full variable domain is GAGVSQSPRYKVAKRGQDVALRCDPISGHVSLFWYQQALGQGPEFLTYFQNEAQLDKSGLPSDRFFAERPEGSVSTLKIQRTQQEDSAVYLCASSLSPGRDQPQHFGDGTRLSIL.

The V gene is TRBV12-2, the J gene TRBJ1-5; the table's D gene call, TRBD1, was not cross checked with the DNA. TRBV12-2 is given as a pseudogene. This CDR3 has 16 amino acids. The CDR3 spells CASRPPGQGANQPQHF. The CDR3 nucleotides read TGTGCAAGTCGCCCCCCGGGACAGGGGGCCAATCAGCCCCAGCATTTT.

The chain couples TRBV2 to TRBJ1-2; D is unresolved. From germline, CDR1 is SNHLY and CDR2 FYNNEI. This CDR3 spans 12 amino acids. Trimming removed 6 bases at V and 0 bases at J, with 5 bases between. The CDR3 here is CASRSSNYGYTF. As DNA, the CDR3 is TGTGCCAGCAGGTCTTCTAACTATGGCTACACCTTC.

The chain has TRBV7-8 and TRBJ2-7; 12 bases are a match to TRBD2. The ends lost 6 bases at V and 5 bases at J; junction bases unmatched: 5. Germline assignment: CDR1 SGHVS and CDR2 FQNEAQ. The CDR3 runs 14 residues. CDR3 nucleotides: TGTGCCAGCAGGAGACTAGCGGGAGCAAACGAGCAGTACTTC. Residues: CASRRLAGANEQYF.

This chain joins TRBV2 and TRBJ2-5, with a weak D call TRBD2 (7 bases). The J call is in doubt because the DNA end fits TRBJ2-7 better. The CDR3 is 15 amino acids. CDR1 and CDR2 from the germline V gene are SNHLY and FYNNEI. CDR3 in amino acids: CASILGGGLHDEQYF. The DNA for the CDR3 is TGTGCCAGCATACTAGGGGGAGGGCTCCATGACGAGCAGTACTTC.

The J gene is TRBJ1-1, the V gene TRBV6-6; D unresolved. Germline CDR1 and CDR2: MNHNY and SVGAGI (reference sequence). This CDR3 is 16 amino acids long. With 5 bases removed from V and 1 base from J, the gap between germline ends came to 17 bases. CDR3 protein: CASSPNRRAGNTEAFF. CDR3 DNA: TGTGCCAGCAGTCCAAACCGAAGGGCGGGGAACACTGAAGCTTTCTTT.

The V call is TRBV6-6, the J call TRBJ2-1; D uncertain. From germline, CDR1 is MNHNY and CDR2 SVGAGI (reference sequence). CDR3 length equals 13 residues. V dropped 7 bases and J dropped 8 bases, with 15 bases sitting between them. The CDR3 spells CASTGLDWHEQFF. In nucleotides, the CDR3 is TGTGCCAGCACTGGCCTCGATTGGCATGAGCAGTTCTTC.

V gene TRBV7-8 combines with J gene TRBJ2-7, with TRBD2 as a possible D gene (5 bases). Germline V gene data show CDR1 as SGHVS and CDR2 as FQNEAQ. The CDR3 is made up of 12 amino acids. Between the trimmed V and J ends, which lost 5 bases and 6 bases, there was a span of 11 bases. The CDR3 region has the DNA TGTGCCAGCAGCCCCGGGGTCGGCGAGCAGTACTTC. It codes for CASSPGVGEQYF.